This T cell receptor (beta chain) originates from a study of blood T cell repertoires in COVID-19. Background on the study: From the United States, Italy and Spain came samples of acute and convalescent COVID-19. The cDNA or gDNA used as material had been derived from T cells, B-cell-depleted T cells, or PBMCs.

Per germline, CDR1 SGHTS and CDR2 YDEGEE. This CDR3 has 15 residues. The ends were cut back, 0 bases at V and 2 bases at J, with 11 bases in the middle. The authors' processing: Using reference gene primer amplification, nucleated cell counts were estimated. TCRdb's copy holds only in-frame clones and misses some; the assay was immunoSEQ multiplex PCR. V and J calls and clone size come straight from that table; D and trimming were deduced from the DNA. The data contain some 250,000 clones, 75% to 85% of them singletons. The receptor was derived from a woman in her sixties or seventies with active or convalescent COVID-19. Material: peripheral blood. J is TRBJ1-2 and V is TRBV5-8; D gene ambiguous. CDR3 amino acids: CASSLGMGDNYGYTF. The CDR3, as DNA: TGTGCCAGCAGCTTGGGAATGGGCGACAACTATGGCTACACCTTC.